This T cell receptor (beta chain) was recorded in a study of tumor and adjacent non-tumor tissue in lung cancer. Study details: There were 11 to 13 adenocarcinoma, a couple of squamous cell carcinoma and 1 small cell lung cancer cases. Stage I to III disease affected about ten men and roughly five women aged roughly 31 to 76.

Germline CDR1 MNHEY, CDR2 SVGEGT. Trimming left V 6 bases short and J 9 bases short, with 21 bases between. This CDR3 is 15 amino acids long. This sample's RNA came from whole unsorted tissue. The library came from three nested PCR rounds adapted from ARM-PCR protocols. Via MiXCR, TCRdb re-called the multiplex PCR reads, giving one row per CDR3 protein. In the table there are roughly 75,000 distinct CDR3 sequences, around 74% of which are singletons. The clonotype comes from a woman aged 45-65 years with non-small cell lung cancer. The source material was lung tumor tissue. This chain uses TRBV6-2 or TRBV6-3 with TRBJ2-1; D possibly corresponds to TRBD2 (6 bases). CDR3 sequence: CASSTGTDGIFEQFF. The DNA for the CDR3 is TGTGCCAGCAGCACCGGGACTGACGGGATTTTTGAGCAGTTCTTC.